These 9 T cell receptor beta chains were all obtained from the same sample, sequenced in a study of cytomegalovirus exposure and HLA in healthy donors. The PCR used 60 Vbeta and 13 Jbeta primers. Sequencing was performed with immunoSEQ multiplex PCR; in TCRdb, only in-frame clones are kept and a portion is missing. Here the sample spans some 170,000 clones, roughly three quarters being singletons. Input material: PBMCs. These receptor sequences come from a male donor in good health and CMV-seronegative.

The chain employs TRBV11-1 and TRBJ2-5, with 7 bases lining up with TRBD1. The CDR3 sequence is 16 residues long. The V gene's germline CDR1 is SGHAT and CDR2 FQDESV (reference sequence). V lost 4 bases, J lost 2 bases, and 10 bases stayed unmatched. The CDR3 sequence is CASSSRIQGRQETQYF. The CDR3 DNA sequence: TGTGCCAGCAGCTCCAGGATACAGGGGAGACAAGAGACCCAGTACTTC.

The chain employs TRBV30 and TRBJ2-2; the D gene is possibly TRBD1 (6 bases). From germline, CDR1 is GTSNPN and CDR2 SVGIG (reference sequence). The CDR3 extends over 15 amino acids. V lost 3 bases and J 6 bases, leaving 17 bases between the germline ends. CDR3: CAWRDGTLWPGELFF. CDR3 coding DNA: TGTGCCTGGAGGGACGGGACACTCTGGCCCGGGGAGCTGTTTTTT. Based on the CDR3 plus reference TRBV30 and TRBJ2-2, the full variable domain is SQTIHQWPATLVQPVGSPLSLECTVEGTSNPNLYWYRQAAGRGLQLLFYSVGIGQISSEVPQNLSASRPQDRQFILSSKKLLLSDSGFYLCAWRDGTLWPGELFFGEGSRLTVL.

The chain recombines TRBV14 with TRBJ2-1, with D uncertain. Germline V CDR1 and CDR2: SGHDN, FVKESK. The CDR3 runs to 14 residues. V was pared by 2 bases and J by 0 bases, with 5 bases between. CDR3 in amino acids: CASSQSRSYNEQFF. The CDR3 DNA follows: TGTGCCAGCAGCCAATCTCGCTCCTACAATGAGCAGTTCTTC. The full variable domain, rest sourced from reference TRBV14 and TRBJ2-1, is EAGVTQFPSHSVIEKGQTVTLRCDPISGHDNLYWYRRVMGKEIKFLLHFVKESKQDESGMPNNRFLAERTGGTYSTLKVQPAELEDSGVYFCASSQSRSYNEQFFGPGTRLTVL.

The V and J genes are TRBV9 and TRBJ2-3, with D possibly matching TRBD2 (6 bases). Germline CDR1 and CDR2: SGDLS and YYNGEE. V was trimmed by 1 base and J by 2 bases, leaving 14 bases between them. The CDR3 is made up of 16 amino acids. The CDR3 region is CASSVWGAGFTDTQYF. CDR3 nucleotides: TGTGCCAGCAGCGTATGGGGTGCGGGATTCACAGATACGCAGTATTTT.

Remarks on this clone: A read error may account for a junction end that differs from germline. V and J are TRBV4-1 and TRBJ2-7; D perhaps matches TRBD1 (5 bases). CDR1 and CDR2 (germline): MGHRA, YSYEKL. The length of the CDR3 is 15 residues. The CDR3 coding sequence is TGCGCCAGCAGCCCCGACAGAACCAATTCCTACGAGCAGTGCTTC. Protein sequence: CASSPDRTNSYEQCF.

The chain joins TRBV27 to TRBJ2-7; D is unclear. The ends were cut back, 2 bases at V and 0 bases at J, with 8 bases in the middle. The length of the CDR3 is 14 residues. Germline V gene sequence: CDR1 MNHEY, CDR2 SMNVEV (reference sequence). The DNA of the CDR3 is TGTGCCAGCAGTTTAAATAGCCCCTCCTACGAGCAGTACTTC. It translates to CASSLNSPSYEQYF.

This sequence joins TRBV5-1 and TRBJ1-1, with D possibly TRBD1 on 6 matching bases. The ends were cut back, 2 bases at V and 1 base at J, with 9 bases in the middle. The CDR3 consists of 14 residues. CDR1 is SGHRS and CDR2 is YFSETQ in the germline V gene. The DNA for the CDR3 is TGCGCCAGCAGCTTAACAGGGCGGAACACTGAAGCTTTCTTT. This codes for CASSLTGRNTEAFF.

The rearrangement links TRBV6-5 to TRBJ1-5; TRBD1 might be the D (6 bases). Trimming shortened V by 5 bases and J by 0 bases, and 11 bases separated the two germline ends. This CDR3 spans 15 amino acids. Per germline, CDR1 MNHEY and CDR2 SVGAGI. CDR3 loop: CASSRDMHSNQPQHF. The CDR3 DNA is TGTGCCAGCAGTCGGGACATGCATAGCAATCAGCCCCAGCATTTT.

The rearrangement joins TRBV7-3 to TRBJ2-1, with D hard to call. The CDR3 spans 13 residues. CDR1 and CDR2 (germline): SGHTA, FQGTGA. Trimming removed 3 bases at V and 5 bases at J, with 8 bases between. CDR3 loop: CASSFSYNNEQFF. Written as DNA, the CDR3 is TGTGCCAGCAGCTTTTCCTATAACAATGAGCAGTTCTTC.